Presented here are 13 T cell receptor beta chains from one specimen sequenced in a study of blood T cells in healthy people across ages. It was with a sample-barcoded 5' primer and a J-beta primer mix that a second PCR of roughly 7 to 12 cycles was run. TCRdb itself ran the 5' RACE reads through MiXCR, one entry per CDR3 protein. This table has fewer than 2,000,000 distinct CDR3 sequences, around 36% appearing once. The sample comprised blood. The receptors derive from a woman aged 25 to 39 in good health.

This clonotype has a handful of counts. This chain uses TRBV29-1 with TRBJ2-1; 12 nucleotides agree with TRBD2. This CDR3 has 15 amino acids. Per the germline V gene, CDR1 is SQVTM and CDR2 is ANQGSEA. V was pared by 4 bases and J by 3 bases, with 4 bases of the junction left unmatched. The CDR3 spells CSVGLAGGIYNEQFF. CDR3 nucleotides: TGCAGCGTTGGTCTAGCGGGAGGGATCTACAATGAGCAGTTCTTC.

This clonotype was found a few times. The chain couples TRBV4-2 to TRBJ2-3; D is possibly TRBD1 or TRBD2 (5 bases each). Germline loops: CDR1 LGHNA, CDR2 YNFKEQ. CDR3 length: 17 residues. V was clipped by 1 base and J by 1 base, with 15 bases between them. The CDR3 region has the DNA TGTGCCAGCAGCCAAGTTATTTATGGGACGGGCACAGATACGCAGTATTTT. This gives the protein CASSQVIYGTGTDTQYF.

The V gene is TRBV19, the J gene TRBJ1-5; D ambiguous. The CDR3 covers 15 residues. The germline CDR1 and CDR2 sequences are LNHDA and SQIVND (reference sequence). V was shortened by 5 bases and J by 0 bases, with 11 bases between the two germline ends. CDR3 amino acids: CASSLSAYSNQPQHF. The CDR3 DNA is TGTGCCAGTAGTTTGTCAGCCTATAGCAATCAGCCCCAGCATTTT.

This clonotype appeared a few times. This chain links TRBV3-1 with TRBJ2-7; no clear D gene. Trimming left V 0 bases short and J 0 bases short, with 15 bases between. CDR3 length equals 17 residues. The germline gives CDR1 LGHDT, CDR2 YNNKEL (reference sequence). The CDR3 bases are TGTGCCAGCAGCCAAGATCGAAGGCCGGCAAGCTCCTACGAGCAGTACTTC. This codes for CASSQDRRPASSYEQYF.

The CDR3 loop is CASSIAGSNSPLHF. The CDR3, as DNA: TGTGCCAGCAGTATCGCAGGGAGTAATTCACCCCTCCACTTT. The chain carries TRBV25-1 and TRBJ1-6, with D tentatively TRBD1 (5 bases). V was cut by 5 bases and J by 6 bases, with 11 bases left in between. Per germline, CDR1 MGHDK and CDR2 SYGVNS. CDR3 size: 14 residues.

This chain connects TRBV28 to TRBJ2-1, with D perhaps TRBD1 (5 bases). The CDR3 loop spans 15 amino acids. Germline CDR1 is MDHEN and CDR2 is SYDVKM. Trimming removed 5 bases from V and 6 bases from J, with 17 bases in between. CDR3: CASSVVGLGANEQFF. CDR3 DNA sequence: TGTGCCAGCAGTGTGGTAGGTTTAGGGGCCAATGAGCAGTTCTTC.

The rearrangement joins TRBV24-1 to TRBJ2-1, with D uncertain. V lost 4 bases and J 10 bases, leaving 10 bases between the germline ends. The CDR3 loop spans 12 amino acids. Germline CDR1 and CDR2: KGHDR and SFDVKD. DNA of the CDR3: TGTGCCACCAGTGACCGACGGCGGGAGCAGTTCTTC. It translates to CATSDRRREQFF.

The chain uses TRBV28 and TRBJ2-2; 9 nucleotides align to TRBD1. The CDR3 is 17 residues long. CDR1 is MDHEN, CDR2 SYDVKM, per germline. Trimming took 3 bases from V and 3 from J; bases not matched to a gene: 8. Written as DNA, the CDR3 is TGTGCCAGCAGTTTGAGGCGGACAGGGGAGGACACCGGGGAGCTGTTTTTT. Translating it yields CASSLRRTGEDTGELFF.

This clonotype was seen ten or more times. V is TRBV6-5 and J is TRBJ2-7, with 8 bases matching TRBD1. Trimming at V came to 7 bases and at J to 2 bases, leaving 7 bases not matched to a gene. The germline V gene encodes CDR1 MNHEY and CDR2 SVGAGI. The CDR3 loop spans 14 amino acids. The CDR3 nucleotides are TGTGCCAGCACCCCTGACAGGGGAGCCTACGAGCAGTACTTC. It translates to CASTPDRGAYEQYF.

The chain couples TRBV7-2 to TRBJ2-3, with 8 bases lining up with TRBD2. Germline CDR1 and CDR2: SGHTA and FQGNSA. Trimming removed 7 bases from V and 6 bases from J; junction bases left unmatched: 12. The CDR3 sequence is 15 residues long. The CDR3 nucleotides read TGTGCCAGCACTTTTTCCGGGAGGGCGAGGGATACGCAGTATTTT. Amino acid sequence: CASTFSGRARDTQYF.

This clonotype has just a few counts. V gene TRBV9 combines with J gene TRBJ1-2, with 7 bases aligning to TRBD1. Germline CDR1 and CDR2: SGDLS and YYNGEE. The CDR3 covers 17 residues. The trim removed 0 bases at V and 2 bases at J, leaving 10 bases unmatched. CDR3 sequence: CASSVAGGGGPNYGYTF. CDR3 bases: TGTGCCAGCAGCGTAGCTGGAGGGGGCGGCCCGAACTATGGCTACACCTTC.

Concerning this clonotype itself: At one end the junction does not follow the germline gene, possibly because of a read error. CDR3 protein: CASSWDNVNGQFF. DNA for the CDR3: TGTGCCAGCAGTTGGGACAATGTCAATGGGCAGTTCTTC. V gene TRBV25-1 combines with J gene TRBJ2-1, with D possibly matching TRBD1 (6 bases). Germline CDR1 is MGHDK and CDR2 is SYGVNS. This CDR3 spans 13 amino acids.

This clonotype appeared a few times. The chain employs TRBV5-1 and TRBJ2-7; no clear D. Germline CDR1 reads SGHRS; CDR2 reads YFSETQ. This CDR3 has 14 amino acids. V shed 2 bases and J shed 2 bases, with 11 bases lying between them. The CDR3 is CASSFLGSPYEQYF. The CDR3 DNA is TGCGCCAGCAGCTTTTTGGGCAGCCCCTACGAGCAGTACTTC.